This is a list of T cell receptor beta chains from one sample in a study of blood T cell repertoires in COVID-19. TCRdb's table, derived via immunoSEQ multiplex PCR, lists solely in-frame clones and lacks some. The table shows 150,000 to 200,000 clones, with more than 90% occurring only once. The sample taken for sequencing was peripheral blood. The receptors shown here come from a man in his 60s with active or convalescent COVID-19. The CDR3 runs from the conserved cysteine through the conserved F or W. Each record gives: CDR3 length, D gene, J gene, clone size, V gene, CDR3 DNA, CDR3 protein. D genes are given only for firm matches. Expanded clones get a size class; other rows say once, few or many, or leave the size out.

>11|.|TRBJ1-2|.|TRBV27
TGTGCCAGCAGTGACAGCTATGGCTACACCTTC
CASSDSYGYTF
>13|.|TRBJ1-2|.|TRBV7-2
TGTGCCAGCAGGGGGGATCAGGGGTCTGGCTACACCTTC
CASRGDQGSGYTF
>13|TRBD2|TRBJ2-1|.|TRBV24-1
TGTGCCACCAGTCCTAGCGGGAGTGGTGAGCAGTTCTTC
CATSPSGSGEQFF
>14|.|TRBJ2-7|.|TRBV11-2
TGTGCCAGCAGCAATAGGGGGGGACACCCTCCTGGGTACTTC
CASSNRGGHPPGYF
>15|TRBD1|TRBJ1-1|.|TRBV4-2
TGTGCCAGCAGCCGAGGACAGGGGATGAACACTGAAGCTTTCTTT
CASSRGQGMNTEAFF
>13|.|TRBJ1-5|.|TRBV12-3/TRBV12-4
TGTGCCAGCAGTTTCCGCCAGTATCAGCCCCAGCATTTT
CASSFRQYQPQHF
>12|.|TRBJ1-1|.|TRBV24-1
TGTGCCACCAGTGAAGCGAACACTGAAGCTTTCTTT
CATSEANTEAFF
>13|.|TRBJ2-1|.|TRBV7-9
TGTGCCAGCAGCTTAGGATCGGTCGCTGGGCAGTTCTTC
CASSLGSVAGQFF
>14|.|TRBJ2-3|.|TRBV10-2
TGCGCCAGCGGGCGAGGGGGGGCCACAGATACGCAGTATTTT
CASGRGGATDTQYF
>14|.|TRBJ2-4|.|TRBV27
TGTGCCAGCAGGGCCGCGGGAGCCAAAAACATTCAGTACTTC
CASRAAGAKNIQYF
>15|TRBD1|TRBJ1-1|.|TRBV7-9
TGTGCCAGCAGCCCGAGTCCCAGGGGGAAAACCCGGGTTTTCTTT
CASSPSPRGKTRVFF
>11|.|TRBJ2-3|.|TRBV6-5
TGTGCCAGCAGTTACGGCGATACGCAGTATTTT
CASSYGDTQYF
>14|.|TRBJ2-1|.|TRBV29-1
TGCAGCGTTAGTAGGGGAAATGATTACAATGAGCAGTTCTTC
CSVSRGNDYNEQFF
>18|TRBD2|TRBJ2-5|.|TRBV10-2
TGCGCCAGCAGTAAAGTCGGGGGACGGCTAGCGGGAGAAGAGACCCAGTACTTC
CASSKVGGRLAGEETQYF
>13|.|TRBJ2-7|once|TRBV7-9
TGTGCCAGCAGCCCCACAGGGAACTACGAGCAGTACTTC
CASSPTGNYEQYF
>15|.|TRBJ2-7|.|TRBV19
TGTGCCAGTAGTCGCGGGGGCACCCTCTCCTACGAGCAGTACTTC
CASSRGGTLSYEQYF
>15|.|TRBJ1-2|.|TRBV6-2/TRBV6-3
TGTGCCAGCAGTTGGCCTGGTCAGGGAAGCTATGGCTACACCTTC
CASSWPGQGSYGYTF
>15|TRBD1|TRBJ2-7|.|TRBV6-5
TGTGCCAGCAGTCGACAGGGGGCCGCTACCTACGAGCAGTACTTC
CASSRQGAATYEQYF
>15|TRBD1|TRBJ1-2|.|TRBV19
TGTGCTAGTAGTATCTCCGAGGCAGGGGGCTATGGCTACACCTTC
CASSISEAGGYGYTF
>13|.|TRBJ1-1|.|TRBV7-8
TGTGCCAGCAGCTTACTCCGACAAACTGAAGCTTTCTTT
CASSLLRQTEAFF
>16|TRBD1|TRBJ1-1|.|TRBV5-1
TGCGCCAGCAGCTCGGGACAGGGCTGGTCATCTGCTGAAGCTTTCTTT
CASSSGQGWSSAEAFF
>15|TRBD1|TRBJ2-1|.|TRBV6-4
TGTGCCAGCAGCGAAACGCCGGGACAGGGGTTTGAGCAGTTCTTC
CASSETPGQGFEQFF
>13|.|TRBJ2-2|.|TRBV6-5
TGTGCCAGCAGTTACTCTTCGGCCGGGGAGCTGTTTTTT
CASSYSSAGELFF
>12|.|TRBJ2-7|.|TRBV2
TGTGCCAGCAGTGAACAGGACTACGAGCAGTACTTC
CASSEQDYEQYF
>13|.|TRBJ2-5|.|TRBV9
TGTGCCAGCAGCGTAGTCCAGGGAGAGACCCAGTACTTC
CASSVVQGETQYF
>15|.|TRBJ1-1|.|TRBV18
TGTGCCAGCTCACCACTTCGGGGACAGAACACTGAAGCTTTCTTT
CASSPLRGQNTEAFF
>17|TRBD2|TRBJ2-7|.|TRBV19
TGTGCCAGTAGTAGGGGACTAGCGGGAGTGGGAGTTTACGAGCAGTACTTC
CASSRGLAGVGVYEQYF
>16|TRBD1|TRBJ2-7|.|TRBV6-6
TGTGCCAGCAGTTACTCTTGGACAGGGCTTTCCTACGAGCAGTACTTC
CASSYSWTGLSYEQYF
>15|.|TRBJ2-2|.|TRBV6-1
TGTGCCAGCAGTGAATTTTGGAGGGGCACCGGGGAGCTGTTTTTT
CASSEFWRGTGELFF
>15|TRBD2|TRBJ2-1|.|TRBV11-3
TGTGCCAGCAGCCCCCGGCTAGCGGGGTACAATGAGCAGTTCTTC
CASSPRLAGYNEQFF
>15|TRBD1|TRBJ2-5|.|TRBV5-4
TGTGCCAGCAGCTCGGACCCGGGACAGAGAGAGACCCAGTACTTC
CASSSDPGQRETQYF
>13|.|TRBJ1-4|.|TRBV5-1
TGCGCCAGCAGGGGAGTTTTAAATGAAAAACTGTTTTTT
CASRGVLNEKLFF
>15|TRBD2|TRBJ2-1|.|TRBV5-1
TGCGCCAGCAGCTTGGGGACTAGCGGTTACAATGAGCAGTTCTTC
CASSLGTSGYNEQFF
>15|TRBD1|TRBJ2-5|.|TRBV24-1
TGTGCCACCAGTGACACGGGACAGGGGAGGGAGACCCAGTACTTC
CATSDTGQGRETQYF
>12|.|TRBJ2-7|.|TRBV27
TGTGCCAGCGGCTCAGGGGTCCACGAGCAGTACTTC
CASGSGVHEQYF
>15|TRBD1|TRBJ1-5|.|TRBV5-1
TGCGCCAGCAGCTTGCAGCCCGGACAGGGGGGGTCCCAGCATTTT
CASSLQPGQGGSQHF
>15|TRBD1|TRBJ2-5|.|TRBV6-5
TGTGCCAGCAGTTACTCGGGAGACAGGGGGGAGACCCAGTACTTC
CASSYSGDRGETQYF
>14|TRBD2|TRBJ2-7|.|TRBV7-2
TGTGCCAGCAGCCCGCTAGCGGGGTACTACGAGCAGTACTTC
CASSPLAGYYEQYF
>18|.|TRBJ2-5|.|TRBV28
TGTGCCAGCAGTTTGACCCCCTCCAGACTAGGGGCCCAAGAGACCCAGTACTTC
CASSLTPSRLGAQETQYF
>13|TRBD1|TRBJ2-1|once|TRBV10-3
TGTGCCATCAGTCCAGGGGGCTATAATGAGCAGTTCTTC
CAISPGGYNEQFF
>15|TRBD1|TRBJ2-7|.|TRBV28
TGTGCCAGCAGTTCCGCCGGGACAGGGAAGAACGAGCAGTACTTC
CASSSAGTGKNEQYF
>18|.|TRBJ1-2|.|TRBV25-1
TGTGCCAGCAGTGAATACATCATACAGGGCCAGGGGAAAGGAGGCTACACCTTC
CASSEYIIQGQGKGGYTF
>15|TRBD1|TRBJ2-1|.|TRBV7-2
TGTGCCAGCAGCCAGGACAGGGGGGTGGTAGTGGGGCAGTTCTTC
CASSQDRGVVVGQFF
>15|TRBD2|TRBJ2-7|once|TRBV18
TGTGCCAGCTCAGCGACTAGCGGGGGGCGGGACGAGCAGTACTTC
CASSATSGGRDEQYF
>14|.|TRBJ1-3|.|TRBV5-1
TGCGCCAGCAGCCCCGGGGGGCTTGGAAACACCATATATTTT
CASSPGGLGNTIYF
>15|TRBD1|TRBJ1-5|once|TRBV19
TGTGCCAGTAGCACTTCCGAGCAGGGGGGTCAGCCCCAGCATTTT
CASSTSEQGGQPQHF
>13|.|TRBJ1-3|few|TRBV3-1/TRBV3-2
TGTGCCAGCAGCCAAGTGAGAGGAAACACCATATATTTT
CASSQVRGNTIYF
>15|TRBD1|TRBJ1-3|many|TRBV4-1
TGCGCCAGCAGCCGAGCAGGGGGCTCTGGAAACACCATATATTTT
CASSRAGGSGNTIYF
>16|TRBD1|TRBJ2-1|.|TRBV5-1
TGCGCCAGCAGCAAGAACCCGGGACAGGGGTACAATGAGCAGTTCTTC
CASSKNPGQGYNEQFF
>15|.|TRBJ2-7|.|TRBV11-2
TGTGCCAGCAGCTTAGAGGGAGTACCATCCTACGAGCAGTACTTC
CASSLEGVPSYEQYF
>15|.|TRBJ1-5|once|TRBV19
TGTGCCAGTAGTATAGATTCGGCAGGATATCAGCCCCAGCATTTT
CASSIDSAGYQPQHF
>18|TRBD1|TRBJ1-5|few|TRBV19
TGTGCCAGTACAACGACAGGGTTAGAATTTGGGGACAATCAGCCCCAGCATTTT
CASTTTGLEFGDNQPQHF
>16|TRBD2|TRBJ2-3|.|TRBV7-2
TGTGCCAGCAGCCCCGGGACTAGCGGATACACAGATACGCAGTATTTT
CASSPGTSGYTDTQYF
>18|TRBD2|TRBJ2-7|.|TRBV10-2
TGCGCCAGCAGTGACCTAGCTAGCGGGGGGGCCAGTTTAGGCGAGCAGTACTTC
CASSDLASGGASLGEQYF
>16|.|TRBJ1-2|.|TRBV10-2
TGCGCCAGCAGTGAGTCGAAGAGGATTTCTAACTATGGCTACACCTTC
CASSESKRISNYGYTF